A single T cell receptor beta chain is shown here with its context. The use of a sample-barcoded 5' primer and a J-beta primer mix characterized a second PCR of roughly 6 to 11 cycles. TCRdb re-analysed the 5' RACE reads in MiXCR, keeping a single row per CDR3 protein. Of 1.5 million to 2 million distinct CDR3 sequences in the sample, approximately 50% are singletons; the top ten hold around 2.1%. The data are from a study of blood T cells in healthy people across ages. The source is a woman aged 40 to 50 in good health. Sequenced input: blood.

The CDR3 DNA follows: TGCAGTGCCGGGAGAGGACAGGGGGTCACAGATACGCAGTATTTT. Its protein is CSAGRGQGVTDTQYF. V gene TRBV20-1 combines with J gene TRBJ2-3; 10 bases line up with TRBD1. The CDR3 sequence is 15 residues long. V lost 6 bases and J lost 2; bases outside the gene matches: 8. Looked up from germline, CDR1 is DFQATT and CDR2 is SNEGSKA (reference sequence).